Below, one T cell receptor beta chain is given with its context. This sample is part of a study of memory CD4+ T cells and cytomegalovirus serostatus. TCRdb's copy holds only in-frame clones and misses some; the assay was immunoSEQ multiplex PCR. The table lists 50,000 to 75,000 clones, about 81% of them singletons. J lost 7 bases, V lost 3 bases, and 4 bases had no gene match. The germline V gene encodes CDR1 SGHAT and CDR2 FQNNGV. The CDR3 length is 15 residues. Single viable CD3+CD4+CD8-CD45RO+ cells were sorted as the memory CD4+ T cells. The rearrangement uses TRBV11-2 and TRBJ1-4; 11 nucleotides align to TRBD1. This TCR was recovered from an adult in good health and CMV-seronegative. The sample comprised memory CD4+ T cells from blood. The CDR3 here is CASSLGTGGLEKLFF. In nucleotides, the CDR3 is TGTGCCAGCAGCTTGGGGACAGGGGGTCTTGAAAAACTGTTTTTT.